The 10 T cell receptor beta chains reported below all come from one sample, sequenced in a study of blood T cell repertoires in COVID-19. TCRdb's table, derived via immunoSEQ multiplex PCR, lists solely in-frame clones and lacks some. The profile covers tens of thousands of clones, with more than 80% appearing a single time and approximately 10% taken by the ten largest. Sequences were obtained from peripheral blood. These receptors originate from a man between 60 and 75 years old with acute or convalescent COVID-19.

This chain connects TRBV4-1 to TRBJ2-3, with a tentative D call TRBD2 (6 bases). The germline CDR1 and CDR2 sequences are MGHRA and YSYEKL. V dropped 2 bases and J dropped 1 base, with 13 bases sitting between them. The CDR3 has 16 amino acids. CDR3 nucleotides: TGCGCCAGCAGCCAACTATCGGGGGACCGCACAGATACGCAGTATTTT. It yields the protein CASSQLSGDRTDTQYF.

With respect to this clone: The same CDR3 arises from other DNA sequences in this sample as well. V and J are TRBV12-3 or TRBV12-4 and TRBJ1-1; weak D call: TRBD1 (5 bases). This CDR3 region has 12 residues. With 5 bases removed from V and 5 bases from J, the gap between germline ends came to 9 bases. The CDR3 bases are TGTGCCAGCAGTCCCCAGGGAACTGAAGCTTTCTTT. The encoded protein is CASSPQGTEAFF.

The gene calls are TRBV7-8 and TRBJ2-7; 9 nucleotides line up with TRBD1. This CDR3 has 14 residues. CDR1 is SGHVS and CDR2 is FQNEAQ in the germline V gene. Trimming cost V 5 bases and J 1 base; bases outside gene matches: 3. The CDR3 DNA reads as TGTGCCAGCAGCACAGGGGGCAGGTCCTACGAGCAGTACTTC. This gives the protein CASSTGGRSYEQYF.

The chain combines TRBV4-1 with TRBJ2-5; 9 bases line up with TRBD1. Trimming cost V 3 bases and J 5 bases; bases outside gene matches: 7. The CDR3 totals 15 residues. Germline V gives CDR1 MGHRA, CDR2 YSYEKL. CDR3 DNA: TGCGCCAGCAGCCACGTACAGGGGGCGGGGGAGACCCAGTACTTC. It is translated as CASSHVQGAGETQYF.

This clone was observed a handful of times. The gene calls are TRBV6-2 or TRBV6-3 and TRBJ1-5; no firm D call. Trimming left V 0 bases short and J 7 bases short, with 19 bases between. Looked up from germline, CDR1 is MNHEY and CDR2 is SVGEGT. The CDR3 sequence is 17 residues long. CDR3 nucleotides: TGTGCCAGCAGTTACTCGATTATTCGGGGTTTAGGGCAGCCCCAGCATTTT. Translation gives CASSYSIIRGLGQPQHF.

The chain carries TRBV5-8 and TRBJ2-3, with 9 positions matching TRBD1. The germline V gene has CDR1 SGHTS and CDR2 YDEGEE. The CDR3 spans 14 residues. The J segment lost 3 bases and the V segment lost 4 bases, leaving 3 bases of the junction unmatched. DNA for the CDR3: TGTGCCAGCAGCCCTGGACAGGGGACAGATACGCAGTATTTT. This encodes CASSPGQGTDTQYF.

J is TRBJ2-1 and V is TRBV15; D unresolved. V was shortened by 0 bases and J by 8 bases, with 20 bases between the two germline ends. The CDR3 sequence is 17 residues long. In germline, CDR1 is LNHNV, CDR2 YYDKDF (reference sequence). This CDR3 is CATSRDSGSIFGDEQFF. CDR3 bases: TGTGCCACCAGCAGAGATTCCGGGTCCATATTTGGCGATGAGCAGTTCTTC. Together with reference TRBV15 and TRBJ2-1, the CDR3 gives the full variable domain: DAMVIQNPRYQVTQFGKPVTLSCSQTLNHNVMYWYQQKSSQAPKLLFHYYDKDFNNEADTPDNFQSRRPNTSFCFLDIRSPGLGDTAMYLCATSRDSGSIFGDEQFFGPGTRLTVL.

The chain employs TRBV28 and TRBJ1-5; TRBD1 is a possible D gene (6 bases). This CDR3 region has 14 residues. Germline V gene lookup returns CDR1 MDHEN and CDR2 SYDVKM. Trimming pared 3 bases from V and 7 bases from J, leaving 13 bases between. For the CDR3, the DNA is TGTGCCAGCAGTTTTCTAGGGGGTTTGCAGCCCCAGCATTTT. Its protein product is CASSFLGGLQPQHF.

V is TRBV20-1 and J is TRBJ1-5; 10 bases are a match to TRBD1. This CDR3 spans 14 amino acids. Looked up from germline, CDR1 is DFQATT and CDR2 is SNEGSKA (reference sequence). Unmatched junction bases numbered 5, after V lost 3 bases and J lost 6 bases. The CDR3 loop reads CSASRGQGLQPQHF. CDR3 nucleotide sequence: TGCAGTGCTAGTCGGGGACAGGGGCTTCAGCCCCAGCATTTT.

The chain is built from TRBV19 and TRBJ1-5, with D possibly TRBD1 on 6 matching bases. Germline V gene data show CDR1 as LNHDA and CDR2 as SQIVND (reference sequence). The length of the CDR3 is 12 residues. The germline V and J ends were trimmed by 4 bases and 7 bases, with 8 bases remaining between them. The CDR3 DNA reads TGTGCCAGTAGTAGAGGGGGACAGCCCCAGCATTTT. This codes for CASSRGGQPQHF.